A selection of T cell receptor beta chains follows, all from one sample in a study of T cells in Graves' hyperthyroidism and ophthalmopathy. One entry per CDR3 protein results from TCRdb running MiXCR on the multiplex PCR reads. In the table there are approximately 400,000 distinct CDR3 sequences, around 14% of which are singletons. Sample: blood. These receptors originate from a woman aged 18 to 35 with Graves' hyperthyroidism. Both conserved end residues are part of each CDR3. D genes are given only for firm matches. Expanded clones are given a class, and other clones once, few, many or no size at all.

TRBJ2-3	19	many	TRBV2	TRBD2	TGTGCCAGCAGTGAGCCGGGACTAGCGGGAGGGCCTTTGGCAGATACGCAGTATTTT	CASSEPGLAGGPLADTQYF
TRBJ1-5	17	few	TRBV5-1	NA	TGCGCCAGCAGCTTGGTATGGTCCCGAGTCGACGGTCAGCCCCAGCATTTT	CASSLVWSRVDGQPQHF
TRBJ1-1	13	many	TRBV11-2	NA	TGTGCCAGCAGCTTAGAATGGGGTACTGAAGCTTTCTTT	CASSLEWGTEAFF
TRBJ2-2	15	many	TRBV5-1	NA	TGCGCCAGCAGCCTGGAGGGAGGATACACCGGGGAGCTGTTTTTT	CASSLEGGYTGELFF
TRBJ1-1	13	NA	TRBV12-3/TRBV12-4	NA	TGTGCCAGCAGTTTACTTTTACAGACTGAAGCTTTCTTT	CASSLLLQTEAFF
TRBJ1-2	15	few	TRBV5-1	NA	TGCGCCAGCAGGTACACTTCCGGGACGGGGAATGGCTACACCTTC	CASRYTSGTGNGYTF
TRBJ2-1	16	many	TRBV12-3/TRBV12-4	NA	TGTGCCAGCAGTCCCCGGGACGCGAGCTCCTACAATGAGCAGTTCTTC	CASSPRDASSYNEQFF
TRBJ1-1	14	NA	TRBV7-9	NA	TGTGCCAGCAGCTCACAGGGCATCAACACTGAAGCTTTCTTT	CASSSQGINTEAFF
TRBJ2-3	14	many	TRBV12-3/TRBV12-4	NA	TGTGCCAGCAGTTCGCTAGCCTTCACAGATACGCAGTATTTT	CASSSLAFTDTQYF
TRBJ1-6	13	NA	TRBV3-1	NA	TGTGCCAGCAGCCCTAGAGGGCATTCACCCCTCCACTTT	CASSPRGHSPLHF
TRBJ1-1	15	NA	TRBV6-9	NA	TGTGCCAGCAGTTATTCTAGGACAAGGAACACTGAAGCTTTCTTT	CASSYSRTRNTEAFF
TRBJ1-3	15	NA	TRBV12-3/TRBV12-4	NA	TGTGCCAGCAGGGGACTGGCGCGTGCTGGAAACACCATATATTTT	CASRGLARAGNTIYF
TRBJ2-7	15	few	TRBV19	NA	TGTGCCAGTAGTAGTCGCGGGACAGCCTCCTACGAGCAGTACTTC	CASSSRGTASYEQYF
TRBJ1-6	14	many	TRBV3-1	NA	TGTGCCAGCAGCCAAGACAGGGGTAATTCACCCCTCCACTTT	CASSQDRGNSPLHF
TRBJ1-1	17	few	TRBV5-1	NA	TGCGCCAGCAGCTTCGGGGGGTTGGGGGCGCGGGGCACTGAAGCTTTCTTT	CASSFGGLGARGTEAFF
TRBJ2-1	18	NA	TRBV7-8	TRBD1	TGTGCCAGCAGCTTAGTTACCGTCGGGACAGGGCGGTACGATGAGCAGTTCTTC	CASSLVTVGTGRYDEQFF
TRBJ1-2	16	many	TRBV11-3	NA	TGTGCCAGCAGCTCAGAGGGGGGACGATCGAACTATGGCTACACCTTC	CASSSEGGRSNYGYTF
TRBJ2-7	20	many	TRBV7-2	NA	TGTGCCAGCAGCTTACAGGGCCGGGACGAAAGGGCCCCACACTACTACGAGCAGTACTTC	CASSLQGRDERAPHYYEQYF
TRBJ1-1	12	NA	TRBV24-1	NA	TGTGCCACCAGTGATTTGCGGGGGGAAGCTTTCTTT	CATSDLRGEAFF
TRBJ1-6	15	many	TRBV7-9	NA	TGTGCCAGCAGCTCACAGGATAGCGCTTATTCACCCCTCCACTTT	CASSSQDSAYSPLHF
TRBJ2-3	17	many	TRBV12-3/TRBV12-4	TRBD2	TGTGCCAGCAGTTTAGCGCTAGCGGGAGTCCGCACAGATACGCAGTATTTT	CASSLALAGVRTDTQYF
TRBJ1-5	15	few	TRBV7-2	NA	TGTGCCAGCAGCCTCGAAAAGGGTAGGTTCCAGCCCCAGCATTTT	CASSLEKGRFQPQHF
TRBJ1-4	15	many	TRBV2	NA	TGTGCCAGCCACAGGGAGGCTGCAACTAATGAAAAACTGTTTTTT	CASHREAATNEKLFF
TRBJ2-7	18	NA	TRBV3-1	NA	TGTGTCAGCAGCCCCCCGGATTTCCGGAGCATGTTAAGCTACGAGCAGTACTTC	CVSSPPDFRSMLSYEQYF
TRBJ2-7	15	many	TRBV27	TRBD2	TGTGCCAGCAGTGCAGGGACTAGCGGGAGTAACGAGCAGTACTTC	CASSAGTSGSNEQYF
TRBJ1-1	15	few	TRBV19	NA	TGTGCCAGTAGTATAAAGGGACGGATGAACACTGAAGCTCTCTTT	CASSIKGRMNTEALF
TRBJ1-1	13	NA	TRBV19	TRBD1	TGTGCCAGTAGTATAGGGGACAGGGCTGAAGCTTTCTTT	CASSIGDRAEAFF
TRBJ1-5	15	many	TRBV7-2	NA	TGTGCCAGCAGCTTAGCCGGCATTAGCAATCAGCCCCAGCATTTT	CASSLAGISNQPQHF
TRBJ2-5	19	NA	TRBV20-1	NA	TGCAGTGCTAGAGGCCGTATTAGATCCTTAAATCCGTACCAAGAGACCCAGTACTTC	CSARGRIRSLNPYQETQYF
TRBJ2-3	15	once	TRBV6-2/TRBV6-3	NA	TGTGCCAGCAGTTACTCCGGGATCAGCACAGATACGCAGTATTTT	CASSYSGISTDTQYF
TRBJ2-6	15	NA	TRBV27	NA	TGTGCCAGCAGTTTACACCGCTCTGGGGCCAACGTCCTGACTTTC	CASSLHRSGANVLTF
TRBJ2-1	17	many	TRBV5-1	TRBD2	TGCGCCAGCAGCGATACTAGCGGGAGGATTACCTACAATGAGCAGTTCTTC	CASSDTSGRITYNEQFF
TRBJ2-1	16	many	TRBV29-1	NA	TGCAGCGTTCAAGGGGGAGGTGGTCGCCCCTACAATGAGCAGTTCTTC	CSVQGGGGRPYNEQFF
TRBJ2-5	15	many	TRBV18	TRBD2	TGTGCCAGCTCACCACCGACTAGCGTGGGCGAGACCCAGTACTTC	CASSPPTSVGETQYF
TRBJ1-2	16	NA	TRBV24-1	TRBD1	TGTGCCACCAGTGATAGGTCAGGGGGAAGAGACTATGGCTACACCTTC	CATSDRSGGRDYGYTF
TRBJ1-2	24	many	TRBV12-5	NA	NA	CASGLASRKPGQILTMATPSAYTF
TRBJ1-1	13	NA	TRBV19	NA	TGTGCCAGTAGTATCCCCCAAAGGGGGGCAGCTTTCTTT	CASSIPQRGAAFF
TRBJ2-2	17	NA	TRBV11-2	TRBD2	TGTGCCAGCAGCTTCCGACTAGCGGGGCAAAACACCGGGGAGCTGTTTTTT	CASSFRLAGQNTGELFF
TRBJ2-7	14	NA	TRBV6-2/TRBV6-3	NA	TGTGCCAGCAGTTCCCGGGCGGGCGGGAACGAGCAGTACTTC	CASSSRAGGNEQYF
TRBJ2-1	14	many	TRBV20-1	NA	TGCAGTGCGATAGGGCAAGTCGGGGGCTATGAGCAGTTCTTC	CSAIGQVGGYEQFF
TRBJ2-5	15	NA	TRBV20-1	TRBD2	TGCAGTGCTAGGACCAGCGGGGGAAATAAGAAGACCCAGTACTTC	CSARTSGGNKKTQYF